These 3 T cell receptor beta chains share one sample of origin, sequenced in a study of T cell responses to AZD1222 COVID-19 vaccine. Clones were sequenced by immunoSEQ multiplex PCR, and TCRdb holds only the in-frame ones, with some missing. The data hold approximately 160,000 clones, with approximately 90% observed a single time. Sequences were derived from peripheral blood, sampled on day 0 of AZD1222 vaccination. These TCRs come from an adult in good health.

The chain employs TRBV29-1 and TRBJ1-1; no definite D call. V was pared by 4 bases and J by 1 base, with 4 bases between. CDR1 and CDR2 from the germline V gene are SQVTM and ANQGSEA. This CDR3 has 11 amino acids. CDR3: CSVARNTEAFF. CDR3 nucleotides: TGCAGCGTTGCTAGGAACACTGAAGCTTTCTTT. Full variable domain (missing parts from reference TRBV29-1 and TRBJ1-1): SAVISQKPSRDICQRGTSLTIQCQVDSQVTMMFWYRQQPGQSLTLIATANQGSEATYESGFVIDKFPISRPNLTFSTLTVSNMSPEDSSIYLCSVARNTEAFFGQGTRLTVV.

The chain joins TRBV10-1 to TRBJ2-6; D possibly matches TRBD1 or TRBD2 (6 bases each). CDR3 length: 18 amino acids. The germline V gene encodes CDR1 WNHNN and CDR2 SYGVQD (reference sequence). With 1 base removed from V and 0 bases from J, the gap between germline ends came to 13 bases. CDR3 DNA sequence: TGCGCCAGCAGTGAGTTTCGGGGGCGTAGCTCTGGGGCCAACGTCCTGACTTTC. Amino acids: CASSEFRGRSSGANVLTF.

This clone was recorded only once. V and J are TRBV15 and TRBJ1-2; 7 bases line up with TRBD1. Germline values: CDR1 LNHNV, CDR2 YYDKDF (reference sequence). The CDR3 contains 17 residues. The V gene end was trimmed by 0 bases and the J gene end by 2 bases; junction bases not matched to a gene: 9. The CDR3 region is CATSRDGTALSNYGYTF. Written as DNA, the CDR3 is TGTGCCACCAGCAGAGACGGGACAGCACTTTCCAACTATGGCTACACCTTC. The complete variable domain, with remaining parts taken from reference TRBV15 and TRBJ1-2, reads DAMVIQNPRYQVTQFGKPVTLSCSQTLNHNVMYWYQQKSSQAPKLLFHYYDKDFNNEADTPDNFQSRRPNTSFCFLDIRSPGLGDTAMYLCATSRDGTALSNYGYTFGSGTRLTVV.